This T cell receptor (beta chain) was profiled in a study of blood T cells in healthy people across ages (dated by TCRdb to the mid-2010s). Broadly, across the study: In model experiments, roughly one uniquely barcoded TCR beta cDNA molecule per two T cells was captured by template switching. Age-related changes in TCR beta repertoire diversity were measured in the study by deep sequencing normalized with unique cDNA molecular identifiers. The donors were split into four age groups: young (average around 15 years), middle-aged (about 40), aged (more than 60) and long-lived (under 85). Using the same blood draw, the study looked at two additional independent replicas of 1 million unique cDNA reads for two donors, one aged 18 to 29 and the other aged 80 or older. General study outcomes and caveats: As age increased, observed TCR beta diversity per million T cells dropped in a roughly linear way, and a significant reduction was already evident by age around 41. Estimates of total diversity based on one million sequenced T cells were considered lower bounds and underestimates. There was a strong correlation between observed TCR beta diversity and the percentage of naive T cells measured by flow cytometry. The long-lived group showed more naive CD4+ T cells, fewer expanded clones and increased TCR diversity than the aged group, suggesting age selection. Because donor CMV infection status was unknown, age-related changes in expanded clonotypes were potentially confounded. Conclusive comparison of naive and antigen-experienced compartments was prevented by the profiling of bulk unsorted PBMCs.

The germline V gene provides CDR1 SGDLS and CDR2 YYNGEE. Taken from cysteine to phenylalanine, the CDR3 has 16 residues. The entry retains the CDR3 DNA only, 48 bases that are in frame from base 1. Receptor libraries were prepared by 5' RACE. TCRdb lists the instrument as Illumina HiSeq 2500. A second PCR of about 7 to 12 cycles was run with a J-beta primer mix and a sample-barcoded 5' primer. Each TCR beta cDNA molecule received a unique molecular identifier from a template-switch 5' adaptor carrying 12 random nucleotides. At least 3 million CDR3-containing paired-end reads were obtained from each sample. The Mint cDNA synthesis kit, primed by a TRBC-specific oligonucleotide, was used to synthesize first-strand cDNA from all RNA. Following uracil-DNA glycosylase treatment, a first 18-cycle PCR with universal primers M1SS and BC2_uni_R was performed on all cDNA. In the paper's pipeline: For normalization, 1 million high-quality reads were randomly selected from each sample, with every read carrying a distinct molecular identifier. Instead of being binned into consensus sequences, reads with shared molecular identifiers were discarded. MiTCR, run with a Q25 quality threshold and the strictest error-elimination algorithm, handled CDR3 identification, clonotype clustering and error correction. Lower-bound total TCR beta diversity was estimated with a nonparametric unseen species model using Euler transformation. TCRdb passed the public sequencing reads through fastp at Q25 and MiXCR, retaining productive beta sequences. Rows with a matching CDR3 protein are joined into one entry that keeps the most common DNA and genes. TCRdb assigned the V and J calls; the authors' analysis was not used. The sample table records over a million distinct CDR3 sequences; less than 25% of these occur just once. Of the sample, less than 0.85% is held by the ten largest clones.

Donors were 39 systemically healthy Caucasian individuals from Russia aged 6 to 90 years. Ten milliliters of peripheral blood were drawn from each donor into EDTA-treated Vacutainer tubes. PBMCs were isolated by Ficoll-Paque density-gradient centrifugation, with at least 6.5 million obtained per sample. Total RNA was extracted from PBMCs with Trizol reagent, with at least 5 micrograms obtained per sample. Naive CD45RAhigh/CD27high T cell percentages were measured by flow cytometry on a PBMC aliquot from every donor. This clonotype came up once. Its binding antigen is unknown. Compared with germline, one end of the junction differs, possibly owing to a read error. This same sample was also part of a study on T cells of mothers and their children. From that second study: Nine systemically healthy Caucasian individuals served as donors, namely three mothers together with their six children. cDNA synthesis used all of the extracted RNA, with 1.5 ug of RNA in each 15 ul reaction. In the second PCR, the M1S primer introduced both the sample barcodes and 2-4 random nucleotides. More than 8 million TCR beta CDR3 reads were obtained from each mother, and some 3.2 million reads were obtained from each child. TCR recombination output is similarly shaped by thymic selection in related and unrelated pairs, with a minor effect exerted by inherited differences. Related mother-child pairs always showed normalized repertoire overlap that was slightly higher than in unrelated mother-child pairs, though the difference was never significant. No persistent microchimeric T cell clones were found, with a detection sensitivity of approximately 100 clones per million clonotypes. To look for features that set related mother-child pairs apart from unrelated individuals, the researchers ran deep NGS to compare the TCR beta repertoires of mothers and children. On average, the children were 11 +/- 4 years old, while the mothers were roughly 36 +/- 4 years old. Libraries were sequenced on Illumina HiSeq 2000 with 100+100 nt paired-end reads after adapter ligation with NEBNext reagents. Mother and child libraries were prepared a month apart and sequenced in separate runs to prevent cross-contamination. For each donor, between roughly 450,000 and 2,100,000 distinct TCR beta clonotypes were identified. Naive TCR beta clonotypes were estimated from low-frequency clonotypes matched to each donor's FACS-determined naive share, without sorting.

The V and J segments used are TRBV9 and TRBJ2-1, with the D call perhaps TRBD1 or TRBD2, each one matching 5 bases. Sample: blood. The receptor was derived from a girl aged 2 to 9 in good health. The sequenced DNA is TGTGCCAGCAGCCCCGGGACCCCGTTCTCCCACAATGAGCAGTTCTTC. This encodes CASSPGTPFSHNEQFF.